A single sample is the source of the 10 T cell receptor beta chains below, sequenced in a study of CD8 T cells in ankylosing spondylitis. From the 5' RACE reads, TCRdb called clonotypes with MiXCR, one entry per CDR3 protein. The table shows tens of thousands of distinct CDR3 sequences, with roughly 5% occurring only once. What was sequenced was blood, either unsorted or a sorted T cell fraction (not recorded which). The receptors derive from a male donor with ankylosing spondylitis or in good health (not recorded which).

At least ten counts were recorded for this clonotype. The V and J genes are TRBV7-6 and TRBJ2-2; D not resolved. From germline, CDR1 is SGHVS and CDR2 FNYEAQ. The CDR3 length is 13 residues. V lost 0 bases, J lost 5 bases, and 4 bases lay in between. CDR3 nucleotides: TGTGCCAGCAGCTTAGCAGGAACCGGGGAGCTGTTTTTT. This translates into CASSLAGTGELFF.

This clonotype came up many times. This chain joins TRBV6-1 and TRBJ2-2, with D possibly TRBD1 on 5 matching bases. The ends were cut back, 6 bases at V and 0 bases at J, with 14 bases in the middle. Germline CDR1 reads MNHNS; CDR2 reads SASEGT. The CDR3 has 16 amino acids. CDR3 in amino acids: CASRRAGPANTGELFF. CDR3 DNA: TGTGCCAGCAGGCGAGCAGGGCCCGCGAACACCGGGGAGCTGTTTTTT.

Ten or more counts support this clonotype. The chain recombines TRBV29-1 with TRBJ2-2; tentative D call: TRBD1 (6 bases). Trimming pared 4 bases from V and 4 bases from J, leaving 10 bases between. Germline-derived CDR1 and CDR2 are SQVTM and ANQGSEA. This CDR3 contains 13 residues. For the CDR3, the DNA is TGCAGCGTTGGCGGCAGGGGCACCGGGGAGCTGTTTTTT. It translates to CSVGGRGTGELFF.

This clonotype was seen many times. The rearrangement joins TRBV6-5 to TRBJ1-2, with D possibly matching TRBD1 (5 bases). V dropped 0 bases and J dropped 8 bases, with 13 bases sitting between them. Per germline, CDR1 MNHEY and CDR2 SVGAGI. The CDR3 is 14 residues long. In nucleotides, the CDR3 is TGTGCCAGCAGTTACTCCTCAGGACAACGAGGCTACACCTTC. As protein: CASSYSSGQRGYTF.

This clonotype was detected many times. Relative to the germline gene, one junction end is altered; a read error may explain this. The chain employs TRBV6-5 and TRBJ2-1, with D hard to call. This CDR3 has 13 residues. Germline CDR1 MNHEY, CDR2 SVGAGI. The CDR3 spells CASSYSRAISPDF. The DNA for the CDR3 is TGTGCCAGCAGTTACTCAAGAGCAATCTCCCCCGATTTC.

This clonotype was seen ten or more times. CDR3 coding DNA: TGTGCCAGCAGTGGGGACAGCTCCTACGAGCAGTACTTC. It encodes CASSGDSSYEQYF. V is TRBV28 and J is TRBJ2-7, with 7 positions matching TRBD1. CDR3 length equals 13 residues. The junction had 1 base not matched to a gene; V was cut back by 5 bases and J by 0 bases. Germline CDR1 and CDR2: MDHEN and SYDVKM.

This clonotype was picked up many times. The chain is built from TRBV28 and TRBJ2-7; possibly TRBD1 or TRBD2 for D (5 bases each). This CDR3 is 17 amino acids long. The germline V and J ends were trimmed by 2 bases and 0 bases, with 17 bases remaining between them. Germline CDR1 and CDR2: MDHEN and SYDVKM. The CDR3 bases are TGTGCCAGCAGTTTAACCCCCACATGGGGGAGCTCCTACGAGCAGTACTTC. The encoded protein is CASSLTPTWGSSYEQYF.

This clonotype has a count of ten or more. The V call is TRBV10-3, the J call TRBJ1-5; D is ambiguous. This CDR3 region has 17 residues. Trimming removed 4 bases at V and 3 bases at J, with 19 bases between. Germline lookup yields CDR1 ENHRY and CDR2 SYGVKD. CDR3 sequence: CAISGGVGEGTNQPQHF. DNA of the CDR3: TGTGCCATCAGTGGTGGGGTAGGAGAAGGAACCAATCAGCCCCAGCATTTT.

This clonotype was counted many times. The chain recombines TRBV18 with TRBJ2-2; the D gene is possibly TRBD2 (6 bases). The length of the CDR3 is 16 residues. The germline V gene has CDR1 KGHSH and CDR2 LQKENI. V was shortened by 0 bases and J by 6 bases, with 14 bases between the two germline ends. The CDR3 sequence: CASSPPLIAGSGELFF. CDR3 nucleotides: TGTGCCAGCTCACCACCGTTAATCGCGGGGTCCGGGGAGCTGTTTTTT.

As regards this clonotype: Sequence at one end of the junction differs from germline and may be a read error. The rearrangement joins TRBV7-2 to TRBJ2-7, with D uncertain. This CDR3 contains 14 residues. Germline loops: CDR1 SGHTA, CDR2 FQGNSA. The CDR3 reads CAGSNRRNSYEQYF. The CDR3 nucleotides read TGTGCCGGCAGCAATCGACGGAACTCCTACGAGCAGTACTTC.